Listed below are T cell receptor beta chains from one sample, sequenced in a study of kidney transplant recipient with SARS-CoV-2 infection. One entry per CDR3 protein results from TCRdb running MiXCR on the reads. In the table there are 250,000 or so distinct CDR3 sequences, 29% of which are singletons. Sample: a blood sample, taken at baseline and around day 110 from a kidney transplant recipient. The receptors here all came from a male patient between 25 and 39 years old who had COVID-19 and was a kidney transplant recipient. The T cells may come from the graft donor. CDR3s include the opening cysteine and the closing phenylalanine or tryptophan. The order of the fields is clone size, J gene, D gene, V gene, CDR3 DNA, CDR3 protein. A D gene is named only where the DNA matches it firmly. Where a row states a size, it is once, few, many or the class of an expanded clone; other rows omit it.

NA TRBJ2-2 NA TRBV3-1 TGTGCCAGCAGCCTACCGGTTCCCATTTCAGGCTTGACCGGGGAGCTGTTTTTT CASSLPVPISGLTGELFF
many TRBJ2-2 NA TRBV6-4 TGTGCCAGCAGTGCGGGGCCTTCTAACACCGGGGAGCTGTTTTTT CASSAGPSNTGELFF
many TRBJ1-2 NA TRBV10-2 TGCGCCAGCAGTACTAGTGCCACTTCTAGAAAGACCTATGGCTACACCTTC CASSTSATSRKTYGYTF
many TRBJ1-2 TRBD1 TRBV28 TGTGCCAGCAGGAAGACAGGGAACTATGGCTACACCTTC CASRKTGNYGYTF
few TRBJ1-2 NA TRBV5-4 TGTGCCAGCTTTAGTCCCGTACCAGGAAAGACCTATGGCTACACCTTC CASFSPVPGKTYGYTF
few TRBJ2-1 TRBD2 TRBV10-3 TGTGCCATCAGTGAGAAGGGACTAGATTCTAATGAGCAGTTCTTC CAISEKGLDSNEQFF
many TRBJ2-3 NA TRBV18 TGTGCCAGCTCTTTGCTCGAAAGCACAGATACGCAGTATTTT CASSLLESTDTQYF
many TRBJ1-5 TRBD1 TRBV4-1 TGCGCCAGCAGCCAAGGAGACAGGGGGACGGGGCCCCAGCATTTT CASSQGDRGTGPQHF
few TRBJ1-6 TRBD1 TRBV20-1 TGCAGTGCTAGGGCCACAGGGGTCGTGGATTCACCCCTCCACTTT CSARATGVVDSPLHF
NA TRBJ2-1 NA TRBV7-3 TGTGCCAGCAGCTTGGACAGAATAAGCAATGAGCAGTTCTTC CASSLDRISNEQFF
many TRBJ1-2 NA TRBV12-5 TGTGCTAGTGGTAAGAACAATTTGCAGGGAAAGACCTATGGCTACACCTTC CASGKNNLQGKTYGYTF
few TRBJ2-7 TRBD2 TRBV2 TGTGCCAGCAGCCAAAGGTGGGGACTAGCGACACTCTACGAGCAGTACTTC CASSQRWGLATLYEQYF
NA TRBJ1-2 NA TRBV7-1 TGTGCCGACAGCGCATCAGATCACGAGGGAAAGACCTATGGCTACACCTTC CADSASDHEGKTYGYTF
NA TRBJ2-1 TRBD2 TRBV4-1 TGCGCCAGCGGCCAAGTTGACATGGGACTAGCAAGGGGGAATGAGCAGTTCTTC CASGQVDMGLARGNEQFF
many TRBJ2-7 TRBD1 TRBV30 TGTGCCTGGAGTATAGACAGGGGCTCCTACGAGCAGTACTTC CAWSIDRGSYEQYF
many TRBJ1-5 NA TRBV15 TGTGCCACCGGACTTGGGGGTAATCAGCCCCAGCATTTT CATGLGGNQPQHF
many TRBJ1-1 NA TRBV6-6 TGTGCCAGCAGCCCAGGAAATGAAGCTTTCTTT CASSPGNEAFF
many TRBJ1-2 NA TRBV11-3 TGTGCCAGCAGCGAGGCGGCCGATCTCGGAAAGACCTATGGCTACACCTTC CASSEAADLGKTYGYTF
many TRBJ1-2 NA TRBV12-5 TGTGCTAGTGGTGATGCACTTTTGCAGGGAAAGACCTATGGCTACACCTTC CASGDALLQGKTYGYTF
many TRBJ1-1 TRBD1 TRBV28 TGTGCCAGCAGTTTAACAGGGGCGTTTAACACTGAAGCTTTCTTT CASSLTGAFNTEAFF
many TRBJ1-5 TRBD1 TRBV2 TGTGCCAGCAGTGGGACAGGGGGGGTCAATCAGCCCCAGCATTTT CASSGTGGVNQPQHF
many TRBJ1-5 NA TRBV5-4 TGTGCCAGCAGCTTGGAGGGGGACAATCAGCCCCAGCATTTT CASSLEGDNQPQHF
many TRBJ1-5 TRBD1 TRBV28 TGTGCCAGCAGTTTGGGACAGGGGCGACAGCCCCAGCATTTT CASSLGQGRQPQHF
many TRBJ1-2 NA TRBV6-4 TGTGCCAGCAGTGCGCCAGTCTCACACGGAAAGACCTATGGCTACACCTTC CASSAPVSHGKTYGYTF
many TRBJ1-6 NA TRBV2 TGTGCCAGCAAGGGCTCCTATAATTCACCCCTCCACTTT CASKGSYNSPLHF
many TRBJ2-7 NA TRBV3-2 TGTGCCAGCAGCCAAGAGACAAACCACGAGCAGTACTTC CASSQETNHEQYF
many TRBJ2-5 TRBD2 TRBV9 TGTGCCAGCAGCGTAGAGAGTAGCGGGGTTCAAGAGACCCAGTACTTC CASSVESSGVQETQYF
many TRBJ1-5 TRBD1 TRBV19 TGTGCCAGTAGTGCCGGGACAGGGGTCAATCAGCCCCAGCATTTT CASSAGTGVNQPQHF
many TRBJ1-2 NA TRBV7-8 TGTGCCAGCAGCTATTCGCTGTTTACCCGAAAGACCTATGGCTACACCTTC CASSYSLFTRKTYGYTF
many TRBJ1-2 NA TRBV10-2 TGCGCCAGCAGTTGGCCTGCCACTTCTAGAAAGACCTATGGCTACACCTTC CASSWPATSRKTYGYTF
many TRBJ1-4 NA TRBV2 TGTGCCAGCCGGAGGTCAGATCTAGGACGTGAAAAACTGTTTTTT CASRRSDLGREKLFF
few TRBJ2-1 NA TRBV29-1 TGCAGCGTTTCAGGGGGGCGAGTCGGTGAGCAGTTCTTC CSVSGGRVGEQFF
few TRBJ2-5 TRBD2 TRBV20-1 TGCAGTGCTAGGGATCGAGATAGCGGGAGGGGGACCCAGTACTTC CSARDRDSGRGTQYF
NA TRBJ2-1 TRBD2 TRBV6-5 TGTGCCAGCAGTTACTCTGGCAGGGTATTAGCGGGAGGCAGCCTCAATGAGCAGTTCTTC CASSYSGRVLAGGSLNEQFF
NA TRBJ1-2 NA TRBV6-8 TGTGCCAGCGGTGCAGAGACACGCTCTAGAAAGACCTATGGCTACACCTTC CASGAETRSRKTYGYTF
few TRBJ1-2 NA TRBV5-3 TGTGCCAGACACACGGAAGTGGTGAGAAAGACCTATGGCTACACCTTC CARHTEVVRKTYGYTF
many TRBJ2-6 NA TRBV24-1 TGTGCCACCAGTGAGAATCCTCTCAAGAGCTCTGGGGCCAACGTCCTGACTTTC CATSENPLKSSGANVLTF
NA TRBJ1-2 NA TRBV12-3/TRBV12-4 TGTGCCAGCAGTGGGCGTGCCAGCTTCCGAAAGACCTATGGCTACACCTTC CASSGRASFRKTYGYTF
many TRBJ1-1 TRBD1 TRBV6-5 TGTGCCAGCAGGATCAGGGGGCTGAACGGTGAAGCTTTCTTT CASRIRGLNGEAFF
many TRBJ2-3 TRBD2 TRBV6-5 TGTGCCAGCAGCTCCCCGAGGGTTGTAGCGGGAGGAGATACGCAGTATTTT CASSSPRVVAGGDTQYF
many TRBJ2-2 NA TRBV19 TGTGCCAGTAGTCCCCAGTCCCAAACCGGGGAGCTGTTTTTT CASSPQSQTGELFF
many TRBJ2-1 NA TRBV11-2 TGTGCCAGCAGCTCCACTGCACGTTATTATGAGCAGTTCTTC CASSSTARYYEQFF
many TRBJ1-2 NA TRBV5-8 TGTGCCAGCGAGCCAAATCATCCACGAAAGACCTATGGCTACACCTTC CASEPNHPRKTYGYTF
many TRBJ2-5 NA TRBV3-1 TGTGCCAGCAGCCTTCTAGGTCCCATTTCTTTCTCTGAGACCCAGTACTTC CASSLLGPISFSETQYF
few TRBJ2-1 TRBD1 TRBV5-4 TGTGCCAGCAGCTTGGCGGGGGGACAGGGGGCGGTTGAGCAGTTCTTC CASSLAGGQGAVEQFF
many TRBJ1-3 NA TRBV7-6 TGTGCCAGCAGCTTAGCGGGGGGTAGCCGCTCTGGAAACACCATATATTTT CASSLAGGSRSGNTIYF
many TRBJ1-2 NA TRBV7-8 TGTGCCAGCAGCACGCCTGTGTTTACCCGAAAGACCTATGGCTACACCTTC CASSTPVFTRKTYGYTF
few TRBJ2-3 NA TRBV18 TGTGCCAGCTCACCACCGGGGAGTATGAATACGCAGTATTTT CASSPPGSMNTQYF
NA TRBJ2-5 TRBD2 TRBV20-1 TGCAGTGCTATACCGCGAACTAGCGGGAGACCAGAGACCCAGTACTTC CSAIPRTSGRPETQYF
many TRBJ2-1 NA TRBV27 TGTGCCAGCAGTTTATGGGACCTCAATGAGCAGTTCTTC CASSLWDLNEQFF
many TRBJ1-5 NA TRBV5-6 TGTGCCAGCAGCTTGTTACAGCTAGATCAGCCCCAGCATTTT CASSLLQLDQPQHF
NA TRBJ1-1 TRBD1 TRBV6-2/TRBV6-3 TGTGCCAGCAGCCCCCCGACAGGGGGTACTGAAGCTTTCTTT CASSPPTGGTEAFF